The next 13 T cell receptor beta chains were all read from a single sample in a study of blood T cell repertoires in COVID-19. Produced via immunoSEQ multiplex PCR; TCRdb's table is partial and in-frame only. This table has about 24,000 clones, roughly 91% appearing once. The sequenced sample was peripheral blood. These receptors all stem from a man in his 70s with COVID-19, enrolled during active disease.

This clone was counted only a few times. V gene TRBV23-1 combines with J gene TRBJ2-1, with 8 bases that match TRBD1. TRBV23-1 is an ORF; its function is uncertain. V gave up 4 bases and J gave up 6 bases; unmatched junction bases: 11. This CDR3 contains 16 residues. CDR3 in amino acids: CASSPSARGPANEQFF. The DNA of the CDR3 is TGCGCCAGCAGTCCGTCGGCCAGGGGGCCCGCCAATGAGCAGTTCTTC.

The chain has TRBV11-2 and TRBJ2-3, with 9 bases lining up with TRBD1. The V and J ends lost 5 bases and 5 bases, in that order; junction bases with no gene match: 5. Germline CDR1 and CDR2: SGHAT and FQNNGV. The CDR3 runs to 14 residues. The CDR3 DNA reads as TGTGCCAGCAGCGCCGGACAGGGGAGAGATACGCAGTATTTT. This gives the protein CASSAGQGRDTQYF.

The chain combines TRBV12-5 with TRBJ2-1; no reliable D call. V was pared by 1 base and J by 6 bases, with 4 bases between. Germline-derived CDR1 and CDR2 are LGHNT and FRNRAP. CDR3 length equals 12 residues. CDR3 bases: TGTGCTAGTGGTTTGGCTCCCAATGAGCAGTTCTTC. Translation gives CASGLAPNEQFF.

The gene calls are TRBV6-2 or TRBV6-3 and TRBJ1-5; the D is unclear. From germline, CDR1 is MNHEY and CDR2 SVGEGT. This CDR3 has 12 amino acids. Trimming left V 3 bases short and J 13 bases short, with 13 bases between. CDR3 amino acids: CASSYPGITQHF. In nucleotides, the CDR3 is TGTGCCAGCAGTTATCCCGGGATAACGCAGCATTTT.

This clone was observed a few times. J is TRBJ1-2 and V is TRBV11-2; 7 positions match TRBD1. V shed 5 bases and J 6 bases; nucleotides not matched to a gene: 6. The germline V gene has CDR1 SGHAT and CDR2 FQNNGV. The CDR3 runs 13 residues. CDR3 coding DNA: TGTGCCAGCAGCCCCAGGGGGTCCGATGGCTACACCTTC. This encodes CASSPRGSDGYTF.

The chain is built from TRBV10-2 and TRBJ2-6; TRBD1 aligns across 8 bases. Germline V gives CDR1 WSHSY, CDR2 SAAADI. Trimming took 3 bases from V and 5 from J; bases not matched to a gene: 3. CDR3 size: 15 residues. The CDR3 spells CASSEGQGWANVLTF. The CDR3 DNA follows: TGCGCCAGCAGTGAAGGACAGGGCTGGGCCAACGTCCTGACTTTC.

The chain carries TRBV5-4 and TRBJ2-3; D might be TRBD2 (5 bases). This CDR3 contains 15 residues. With 2 bases removed from V and 3 bases from J, the gap between germline ends came to 13 bases. Germline V lookup: CDR1 SGHNT, CDR2 YYREEE (reference sequence). The CDR3 region is CASSFNGMWTDTQYF. The CDR3 DNA is TGTGCCAGCAGCTTCAACGGGATGTGGACAGATACGCAGTATTTT.

This chain links TRBV7-6 with TRBJ1-1, with TRBD1 as a possible D gene (5 bases). The V end lost 2 bases, the J end lost 0 bases, and 10 bases lay between the germline ends. The germline gives CDR1 SGHVS, CDR2 FNYEAQ. There are 15 residues in the CDR3. DNA for the CDR3: TGTGCCAGCAGCTTATTAGCAGGGATGAACACTGAAGCTTTCTTT. Its translation: CASSLLAGMNTEAFF.

The genes are TRBV19 and TRBJ1-1; D may be TRBD1 (6 bases). Between the trimmed V and J ends, which lost 5 bases and 4 bases, there was a span of 11 bases. The CDR3 extends over 13 amino acids. Per germline, CDR1 LNHDA and CDR2 SQIVND (reference sequence). This chain's CDR3 is CASSQGSATEAFF. The CDR3 bases are TGTGCCAGTAGTCAGGGGTCGGCCACTGAAGCTTTCTTT.

This rearrangement joins TRBV7-2 to TRBJ1-5, with D uncertain. CDR3 length: 14 residues. Germline CDR1 is SGHTA and CDR2 is FQGNSA. Trimming cost V 3 bases and J 1 base, with 7 bases left between them. Written as DNA, the CDR3 is TGTGCCAGCAGCTTCCGACAAAGCAATCAGCCCCAGCATTTT. It codes for CASSFRQSNQPQHF.

The chain links TRBV5-6 to TRBJ1-1; 8 nucleotides agree with TRBD1. V gave up 6 bases and J gave up 0 bases; unmatched junction bases: 13. The V gene's germline CDR1 is SGHDT and CDR2 YYEEEE. This CDR3 is built from 17 residues. CDR3 sequence (DNA): TGTGCCAGCATTAGATCCCGGGACAGGCGGATGAACACTGAAGCTTTCTTT. Amino acid sequence: CASIRSRDRRMNTEAFF.

This clone was recorded a few times. The chain recombines TRBV29-1 with TRBJ1-4; TRBD1 is a possible D gene (5 bases). CDR1 is SQVTM, CDR2 ANQGSEA, per germline. The CDR3 sequence is 13 residues long. V dropped 4 bases and J dropped 3 bases, with 9 bases sitting between them. The DNA of the CDR3 is TGCAGCGTTGGGCAGGGCCCTAATGAAAAACTGTTTTTT. This encodes CSVGQGPNEKLFF. Drawing the rest from reference TRBV29-1 and TRBJ1-4, the complete variable domain is SAVISQKPSRDICQRGTSLTIQCQVDSQVTMMFWYRQQPGQSLTLIATANQGSEATYESGFVIDKFPISRPNLTFSTLTVSNMSPEDSSIYLCSVGQGPNEKLFFGSGTQLSVL.

The chain joins TRBV19 to TRBJ2-1; TRBD2 agrees at 7 bases. The CDR3 totals 13 residues. The V gene's germline CDR1 is LNHDA and CDR2 SQIVND (reference sequence). V lost 3 bases to trimming and J lost 10 bases; unmatched junction nucleotides: 6. The CDR3 region is CASSIGGSGEQFF. In nucleotides, the CDR3 is TGTGCCAGTAGTATCGGCGGGAGTGGGGAGCAGTTCTTC.